These T cell receptor beta chains were read from a single sample in a study of preoperative IRX-2 immunotherapy in early breast cancer. The protocol was immunoSEQ multiplex PCR, while the TCRdb copy is restricted to in-frame clones and leaves out a portion. In the table there are tens of thousands of clones, about nine tenths of which are singletons. This specimen was tumor tissue, taken after IRX-2 immunotherapy. Receptors originate from a human donor with breast cancer. The CDR3 runs from the conserved cysteine through the conserved F or W. Fields, in order: clone size, V gene, D gene, J gene, CDR3 protein, CDR3 DNA. D genes are given only for firm matches. Clone size is stated in some rows and not others, as once, few, many or a class when expanded.

NA	TRBV5-1	TRBD2	TRBJ2-2	CASSLLLAGNTGELFF	TGCGCCAGCAGCTTGCTACTAGCGGGAAACACCGGGGAGCTGTTTTTT
NA	TRBV18	NA	TRBJ1-2	CASSPQAGGDGYTF	TGTGCCAGCTCACCACAGGCAGGAGGGGATGGCTACACCTTC
NA	TRBV6-8	TRBD1	TRBJ2-3	CASGQASTDTQYF	TGTGCCAGCGGACAGGCTAGCACAGATACGCAGTATTTT
NA	TRBV6-8	NA	TRBJ2-5	CASSYGNRASQETQYF	TGTGCCAGCAGTTACGGGAACAGGGCAAGTCAAGAGACCCAGTACTTC
once	TRBV6-8	TRBD2	TRBJ2-2	CASRPGTSPNTGELFF	TGTGCCAGCAGGCCTGGGACTAGCCCAAACACCGGGGAGCTGTTTTTT
NA	TRBV5-1	TRBD1	TRBJ2-6	CASSPHPVGQGVSGANVLTF	TGCGCCAGCAGCCCCCATCCTGTGGGACAGGGAGTGTCTGGGGCCAACGTCCTGACTTTC
NA	TRBV25-1	NA	TRBJ1-2	CASSEDTYRGYTF	TGTGCCAGCAGTGAGGACACGTATCGTGGCTACACCTTC
few	TRBV11-3	NA	TRBJ1-2	CASSPLQGSYGYTF	TGTGCCAGCAGCCCATTACAGGGATCGTATGGCTACACCTTC
NA	TRBV6-8	NA	TRBJ1-3	CASRSSGNTIYF	TGTGCCAGTCGTTCCTCTGGAAACACCATATATTTT
NA	TRBV29-1	NA	TRBJ1-4	CSAGGGKGGNEKLFF	TGCAGCGCTGGGGGAGGGAAAGGGGGTAATGAAAAACTGTTTTTT
few	TRBV11-3	NA	TRBJ2-2	CASSLGRGTGELFF	TGTGCCAGCAGCCTGGGACGGGGTACCGGGGAGCTGTTTTTT
NA	TRBV23-1	NA	TRBJ2-3	CASSLALGRGTDTQYF	TGCGCCAGCAGCTTAGCGTTAGGGCGGGGCACAGATACGCAGTATTTT
NA	TRBV5-1	NA	TRBJ1-3	CASRSTGVNSGNTIYF	TGCGCCAGCAGATCGACCGGGGTGAACTCTGGAAACACCATATATTTT
NA	TRBV19	NA	TRBJ2-1	CASSLFSTGNEQFF	TGTGCCAGTAGTCTCTTTAGCACGGGTAATGAGCAGTTCTTC
few	TRBV18	NA	TRBJ1-3	CASSQSSGNTIYF	TGTGCCAGCTCTCAAAGCTCTGGAAACACCATATATTTT
NA	TRBV19	NA	TRBJ1-5	CASSFLTGPNQPQHF	TGTGCCAGTAGTTTCCTGACAGGCCCCAATCAGCCCCAGCATTTT
few	TRBV6-8	NA	TRBJ1-2	CASRARSLGGYTF	TGTGCCAGCAGGGCCCGGTCGTTAGGTGGCTACACCTTC
few	TRBV11-3	NA	TRBJ2-2	CASSLGTGNTGELFF	TGTGCCAGCAGCTTAGGAACAGGGAACACCGGGGAGCTGTTTTTT
NA	TRBV19	TRBD1	TRBJ2-3	CASSFAGGTSTDTQYF	TGTGCCAGTAGTTTCGCAGGGGGTACGAGCACAGATACGCAGTATTTT
once	TRBV9	NA	TRBJ2-3	CASSEALPTFTDTQYF	TGTGCCAGCAGTGAAGCGCTCCCCACATTCACAGATACGCAGTATTTT
NA	TRBV15	NA	TRBJ2-1	CATSSLPLTGYNEQFF	TGTGCCACCAGTAGTCTGCCCCTAACAGGGTACAATGAGCAGTTCTTC
NA	TRBV29-1	NA	TRBJ2-5	CSVEDPWERETQYF	TGCAGCGTTGAAGATCCGTGGGAGAGGGAGACCCAGTACTTC
NA	TRBV30	TRBD1	TRBJ1-4	CAWSTGVIEKLFF	TGTGCCTGGTCGACAGGGGTGATAGAAAAACTGTTTTTT
NA	TRBV7-1	NA	TRBJ1-1	CASSLVVRGNTEAFF	TGTGCCAGCAGCTTAGTTGTCAGGGGGAACACTGAAGCTTTCTTT
NA	TRBV6-7	TRBD1	TRBJ1-2	CASSNRGQRIRGYTF	TGTGCCAGCAGCAACCGGGGACAGAGGATACGAGGCTACACCTTC
NA	TRBV19	TRBD2	TRBJ2-1	CASKLAGTYNEQFF	TGTGCCAGCAAACTAGCGGGGACCTACAATGAGCAGTTCTTC
NA	TRBV29-1	NA	TRBJ2-3	CSVEGLGTDTQYF	TGCAGCGTTGAGGGGCTGGGGACAGATACGCAGTATTTT
NA	TRBV29-1	NA	TRBJ1-1	CSVYSPDKNTEAFF	TGCAGCGTTTACTCTCCAGACAAGAACACTGAAGCTTTCTTT
NA	TRBV30	TRBD2	TRBJ2-3	CAWSDSSGGATDTQYF	TGTGCCTGGAGTGACAGCAGCGGGGGGGCAACAGATACGCAGTATTTT
NA	TRBV7-4	TRBD2	TRBJ2-1	CASSLNAAGGLGEQFF	TGTGCCAGCAGCCTAAACGCGGCGGGAGGTTTAGGTGAGCAGTTCTTC
NA	TRBV18	TRBD2	TRBJ2-7	CASSRGTSGLYEQYF	TGTGCCAGCTCACGCGGGACTAGCGGACTCTACGAGCAGTACTTC
NA	TRBV18	TRBD1	TRBJ2-2	CASSPLRTGGRTGELFF	TGTGCCAGCTCACCACTACGGACAGGGGGAAGGACCGGGGAGCTGTTTTTT
NA	TRBV28	TRBD2	TRBJ2-3	CASSPGTTSSDTQYF	TGTGCCAGCAGTCCCGGGACTACCTCAAGTGATACGCAGTATTTT
NA	TRBV7-4	NA	TRBJ2-2	CASSFSASGTGELFF	TGTGCCAGCAGCTTTAGCGCAAGTGGGACCGGGGAGCTGTTTTTT
NA	TRBV16	NA	TRBJ2-7	CASSSLVRDRSSYEQYF	TGTGCCAGCAGCTCACTCGTGAGGGACCGAAGCTCCTACGAGCAGTACTTC
NA	TRBV30	NA	TRBJ1-1	CAWNPGIQGNTEAFF	TGTGCCTGGAATCCTGGGATCCAGGGAAACACTGAAGCTTTCTTT
NA	TRBV1	NA	TRBJ2-1	CASSQQVMAYNEQFF	TGCGCCAGCAGCCAACAGGTAATGGCCTACAATGAGCAGTTCTTC